The 32 T cell receptor beta chains below were found in one sample sequenced in a study of blood T cell repertoires in COVID-19. Method: immunoSEQ multiplex PCR; TCRdb's copy keeps in-frame clones and lacks some. The table includes fewer than 100,000 clones, roughly 84% detected once. The sample was peripheral blood. Every receptor here comes from a woman in her forties or fifties with acute or convalescent COVID-19.

This rearrangement joins TRBV4-1 to TRBJ2-2; the D gene is possibly TRBD1 (5 bases). This CDR3 comprises 15 residues. V was pared by 3 bases and J by 5 bases, with 13 bases between. Germline V gene data show CDR1 as MGHRA and CDR2 as YSYEKL. DNA of the CDR3: TGCGCCAGCAGCCAGGATAGGGGATGGACCGGGGAGCTGTTTTTT. This encodes CASSQDRGWTGELFF.

The chain recombines TRBV27 with TRBJ1-6; unclear D gene. The V end lost 3 bases, the J end lost 6 bases, and 6 bases lay between the germline ends. Per germline, CDR1 MNHEY and CDR2 SMNVEV (reference sequence). CDR3 length: 13 amino acids. CDR3 DNA sequence: TGTGCCAGCAGTTTCCTCGGTAATTCACCCCTCCACTTT. This codes for CASSFLGNSPLHF.

The chain couples TRBV5-5 to TRBJ1-2; D possibly corresponds to TRBD1 (6 bases). The length of the CDR3 is 15 residues. In germline, CDR1 is SGHKS, CDR2 YYEKEE (reference sequence). V shed 2 bases and J shed 3 bases, with 14 bases lying between them. The DNA of the CDR3 is TGTGCCAGCAGCTTCCCTGGCAGGGGCGACTATGGCTACACCTTC. Its translation: CASSFPGRGDYGYTF.

This chain links TRBV5-1 with TRBJ1-2; D is possibly TRBD1 (5 bases). The V gene's germline CDR1 is SGHRS and CDR2 YFSETQ. The CDR3 has 14 amino acids. V shed 1 base and J shed 6 bases, with 13 bases lying between them. CDR3 sequence reads: CASSLTAGTHGYTF. The CDR3 bases are TGCGCCAGCAGCTTGACAGCGGGGACCCATGGCTACACCTTC.

This chain links TRBV5-1 with TRBJ1-1, with D hard to call. The CDR3 consists of 14 residues. Between the trimmed V and J ends, which lost 2 bases and 5 bases, there was a span of 13 bases. Germline V gene sequence: CDR1 SGHRS, CDR2 YFSETQ. As DNA, the CDR3 is TGCGCCAGCAGCTTAGCGGGATCGGGGACTGAAGCTTTCTTT. It yields the protein CASSLAGSGTEAFF.

The gene calls are TRBV9 and TRBJ2-3; 9 bases are shared with TRBD2. The CDR3 consists of 16 residues. Germline trimming cut 0 bases from V and 2 bases from J; bases unmatched to any gene: 4. Germline lookup yields CDR1 SGDLS and CDR2 YYNGEE. For the CDR3, the DNA is TGTGCCAGCAGCGTAGAAGCGGGAGGTGCCACAGATACGCAGTATTTT. This sequence encodes CASSVEAGGATDTQYF.

The gene calls are TRBV18 and TRBJ1-4; D possibly corresponds to TRBD1 (5 bases). The ends were cut back, 2 bases at V and 5 bases at J, with 9 bases in the middle. CDR1 and CDR2 from the germline V gene are KGHSH and LQKENI. The length of the CDR3 is 14 residues. CDR3 loop: CASSPGAGNEKLFF. The DNA of the CDR3 is TGTGCCAGCTCACCAGGGGCAGGGAATGAAAAACTGTTTTTT.

The V and J genes are TRBV28 and TRBJ1-2; 9 bases are shared with TRBD1. Germline V gene lookup returns CDR1 MDHEN and CDR2 SYDVKM. The J segment lost 5 bases and the V segment lost 6 bases, leaving 10 bases of the junction unmatched. This CDR3 has 15 residues. CDR3 DNA sequence: TGTGCCAGCAGCTCCTTGACAGGGGGAGCGTATGGCTACACCTTC. The encoded protein is CASSSLTGGAYGYTF.

This chain uses TRBV28 with TRBJ2-7; 11 bases are a match to TRBD1. J gave up 6 bases and V 8 bases, and 6 bases lay outside the gene matches. The V gene's germline CDR1 is MDHEN and CDR2 SYDVKM. There are 13 residues in the CDR3. The CDR3 nucleotides are TGTGCCAGCCGGACAGGGGGCTTCGGCGAGCAGTACTTC. This translates into CASRTGGFGEQYF.

As DNA, the CDR3 is TGTGCCATCAGGGGGACTAGCGGGGACACTAAAATATACAATGAGCAGTTCTTC. Protein product: CAIRGTSGDTKIYNEQFF. V and J are TRBV10-3 and TRBJ2-1, with 13 bases that match TRBD2. Germline V gene data show CDR1 as ENHRY and CDR2 as SYGVKD. This CDR3 has 18 amino acids. The ends lost 6 bases at V and 4 bases at J; junction bases unmatched: 12.

The chain uses TRBV28 and TRBJ2-5, with 10 bases identical to TRBD2. Germline trimming cut 6 bases from V and 4 bases from J; bases unmatched to any gene: 20. Germline loops: CDR1 MDHEN, CDR2 SYDVKM. CDR3 length equals 19 residues. The CDR3 DNA sequence: TGTGCCAGCAGAGCAGCCCCCGGAAGTAGCGGGAGGTGGGGAGAGACCCAGTACTTC. This codes for CASRAAPGSSGRWGETQYF. The full variable domain, in which reference TRBV28 and TRBJ2-5 provide the parts outside the CDR3, is DVKVTQSSRYLVKRTGEKVFLECVQDMDHENMFWYRQDPGLGLRLIYFSYDVKMKEKGDIPEGYSVSREKKERFSLILESASTNQTSMYLCASRAAPGSSGRWGETQYFGPGTRLLVL.

The rearrangement links TRBV3-1 (or the pseudogene TRBV3-2) to TRBJ1-1, with D possibly being TRBD1 (5 bases). This CDR3 contains 14 residues. The ends were cut back, 1 base at V and 7 bases at J, with 13 bases in the middle. CDR1 LGHDT and CDR2 YNNKEL come from the germline V gene (reference sequence). The CDR3 coding sequence is TGTGCCAGCAGCCAAGTTCCGGGGGGGGTTGAAGCTTTCTTT. This encodes CASSQVPGGVEAFF.

In its sample, this clone was seen once. The rearrangement joins TRBV19 to TRBJ2-3; TRBD2 aligns across 11 bases. V shed 5 bases and J 3 bases; nucleotides not matched to a gene: 7. The germline V gene encodes CDR1 LNHDA and CDR2 SQIVND (reference sequence). The CDR3 contains 16 residues. CDR3 bases: TGTGCCAGTAGTGGAACTAGCGGGAGTATAACAGATACGCAGTATTTT. Its protein is CASSGTSGSITDTQYF.

Points on this clone: A junction boundary mismatches the germline segment, possibly from a read error. Here the CDR3 DNA reads TGTGCCCGCAGCGTTACAATGGGACAGGGGTCGGAGACCCAGTACTTC. The encoded protein is CARSVTMGQGSETQYF. The genes are TRBV9 and TRBJ2-5, with 10 bases matching TRBD1. The CDR3 has 16 amino acids. Germline loops: CDR1 SGDLS, CDR2 YYNGEE.

The chain couples TRBV11-2 to TRBJ2-5; 8 bases match TRBD1. V was clipped by 0 bases and J by 1 base; unmatched bases: 1. This CDR3 is built from 15 residues. CDR1 and CDR2 (germline): SGHAT, FQNNGV. CDR3 nucleotides: TGTGCCAGCAGCTTAGACAGGGGGCGCCAAGAGACCCAGTACTTC. As protein: CASSLDRGRQETQYF.

The chain has TRBV4-1 and TRBJ2-1; D uncertain. CDR1 is MGHRA, CDR2 YSYEKL, per germline. Trimming took off 1 base at V and 8 bases at J, with 15 bases between the two ends. There are 15 residues in the CDR3. Written as DNA, the CDR3 is TGCGCCAGCAGCCAAGGGCGAGGTACATTGGATGAGCAGTTCTTC. Its translation: CASSQGRGTLDEQFF.

The rearrangement links TRBV6-5 to TRBJ1-6, with 10 bases lining up with TRBD1. Looked up from germline, CDR1 is MNHEY and CDR2 is SVGAGI. After removal of 6 bases from V and 5 bases from J, the junction contained 1 base not matched to a gene. CDR3 length: 14 residues. CDR3 nucleotide sequence: TGTGCCAGCAGCGGGACAGGGGATAATTCACCCCTCCACTTT. Protein sequence: CASSGTGDNSPLHF.

The rearrangement joins TRBV6-5 to TRBJ2-7; perhaps TRBD1 as D (6 bases). V lost 4 bases and J 7 bases, leaving 8 bases between the germline ends. In germline, CDR1 is MNHEY, CDR2 SVGAGI. This CDR3 has 11 amino acids. The CDR3 region is CASSSGTEQYF. The CDR3 DNA follows: TGTGCCAGCAGTTCCGGGACAGAGCAGTACTTC.

The genes are TRBV4-1 and TRBJ2-7; a weak D match, TRBD2 (6 bases). There are 14 residues in the CDR3. CDR1 and CDR2 from the germline V gene are MGHRA and YSYEKL. V gave up 5 bases and J gave up 5 bases, with 16 bases separating them. The CDR3 region is CASSTTVEGNEQYF. In DNA form, the CDR3 reads TGCGCCAGCAGCACCACCGTGGAGGGGAACGAGCAGTACTTC.

This clone was counted a few times. The rearrangement uses TRBV29-1 and TRBJ2-7, with TRBD2 identical over 10 bases. With 6 bases clipped from V and 2 bases from J, the junction kept 13 bases outside the gene matches. This CDR3 contains 16 residues. Per the germline V gene, CDR1 is SQVTM and CDR2 is ANQGSEA. The CDR3 bases are TGCAGCGTCCTTGGACTAGCGGAAGCAGACACCTACGAGCAGTACTTC. Its translation: CSVLGLAEADTYEQYF.

The chain has TRBV30 and TRBJ2-3; the match to TRBD2 covers 8 bases. J gave up 3 bases and V 3 bases, and 5 bases lay outside the gene matches. CDR1 GTSNPN and CDR2 SVGIG come from the germline V gene (reference sequence). This CDR3 comprises 14 residues. The CDR3 sequence is CAWSWGLDTDTQYF. Written as DNA, the CDR3 is TGTGCCTGGAGCTGGGGACTAGATACAGATACGCAGTATTTT.

CDR3: CASSPADRMYNEQFF. As DNA, the CDR3 is TGTGCCAGCAGCCCCGCGGACAGGATGTACAATGAGCAGTTCTTC. The genes are TRBV7-3 and TRBJ2-1, with 7 bases identical to TRBD1. V lost 5 bases to trimming and J lost 4 bases; unmatched junction nucleotides: 8. This CDR3 is 15 amino acids long. Germline V gene sequence: CDR1 SGHTA, CDR2 FQGTGA.

The chain recombines TRBV11-2 with TRBJ2-7, with 8 positions matching TRBD1. The CDR3 consists of 13 residues. V shed 4 bases and J 6 bases; nucleotides not matched to a gene: 5. Germline CDR1 and CDR2: SGHAT and FQNNGV. CDR3 nucleotides: TGTGCCAGCAGCTCGACAGGGGTAGGCGAGCAGTACTTC. It yields the protein CASSSTGVGEQYF.

This clone has only one observation. The rearrangement joins TRBV6-5 to TRBJ2-2, with 8 bases matching TRBD2. CDR3 length: 14 residues. Per the germline V gene, CDR1 is MNHEY and CDR2 is SVGAGI. With 6 bases clipped from V and 3 bases from J, the junction kept 3 bases outside the gene matches. CDR3 sequence reads: CASRRGEDTGELFF. The CDR3 region has the DNA TGTGCCAGCAGGCGGGGGGAGGACACCGGGGAGCTGTTTTTT.

The V call is TRBV28, the J call TRBJ2-1; the match to TRBD2 covers 7 bases. The CDR3 covers 19 residues. Trimming cost V 2 bases and J 2 bases; bases outside gene matches: 15. Germline values: CDR1 MDHEN, CDR2 SYDVKM. CDR3: CASSLGPAAGRRAYNEQFF. CDR3 DNA: TGTGCCAGCAGTTTAGGTCCCGCAGCGGGAAGACGAGCCTACAATGAGCAGTTCTTC.

V and J are TRBV16 and TRBJ1-6; D is unclear. Trimming shortened V by 3 bases and J by 7 bases, and 10 bases separated the two germline ends. This CDR3 region has 14 residues. Germline V gene lookup returns CDR1 KGHSY and CDR2 FQNENV. CDR3 region: CASSQYRENSPLHF. The DNA for the CDR3 is TGTGCCAGCAGCCAGTACAGAGAGAATTCACCCCTCCACTTT.

V and J are TRBV7-2 and TRBJ2-5, with D perhaps matching TRBD2 (6 bases). Trimming stripped 5 bases from V and 5 bases from J, with 24 bases between. The CDR3 runs to 17 residues. CDR1 and CDR2 from the germline V gene are SGHTA and FQGNSA. The DNA for the CDR3 is TGTGCCAGCAGCCTATTGGGGCCTAGCGTGGGGTTGGAGACCCAGTACTTC. This encodes CASSLLGPSVGLETQYF.

This chain uses TRBV11-3 with TRBJ2-1; 12 nucleotides match TRBD2. J gave up 2 bases and V 0 bases, and 5 bases lay outside the gene matches. CDR1 is SGHNT and CDR2 is YENEEA in the germline V gene. CDR3 size: 18 residues. In DNA form, the CDR3 reads TGTGCCAGCAGCTTAGATGGCAGGACTAGCGGGGCCTACAATGAGCAGTTCTTC. It encodes CASSLDGRTSGAYNEQFF.

This clone was recorded only once. A read error may produce the germline difference seen at one junction end. The chain recombines TRBV11-1 with TRBJ2-7, with D hard to call. The germline gives CDR1 SGHAT, CDR2 FQDESV (reference sequence). The CDR3 sequence is 15 residues long. CDR3 amino acids: CASRRLPTTSDEQYF. The CDR3 DNA follows: TGTGCCAGCAGAAGACTTCCGACGACCTCCGACGAGCAGTACTTC. The variable domain in full, with the rest retrieved from reference TRBV11-1 and TRBJ2-7, is EAEVAQSPRYKITEKSQAVAFWCDPISGHATLYWYRQILGQGPELLVQFQDESVVDDSQLPKDRFSAERLKGVDSTLKIQPAELGDSAMYLCASRRLPTTSDEQYFGPGTRLTVT.

The chain joins TRBV5-4 to TRBJ1-2; D uncertain. The CDR3 has 15 amino acids. Germline V gives CDR1 SGHNT, CDR2 YYREEE (reference sequence). V was shortened by 5 bases and J by 0 bases, with 14 bases between the two germline ends. The CDR3 DNA reads TGTGCCAGCAGGGTCCGGGGAAGCTCTAACTATGGCTACACCTTC. Its protein is CASRVRGSSNYGYTF.

By share, this clone ranks as medium-sized. This sequence joins TRBV11-1 and TRBJ1-4, with TRBD1 matching over 9 bases. J was trimmed by 6 bases and V by 5 bases; bases with no gene match: 7. The CDR3 runs to 15 residues. Germline V gene sequence: CDR1 SGHAT, CDR2 FQDESV (reference sequence). This chain's CDR3 is CASSPSGQGDEKLFF. The CDR3 bases are TGTGCCAGCAGCCCATCGGGACAGGGTGATGAAAAACTGTTTTTT.

In its sample, this clone was seen once. The chain combines TRBV7-3 with TRBJ2-7; tentative D call: TRBD1 (6 bases). This CDR3 comprises 12 residues. Germline CDR1 SGHTA, CDR2 FQGTGA. Trimming cost V 6 bases and J 2 bases, with 8 bases left between them. The CDR3 DNA is TGTGCCAGCAGGGGACACCCCTACGAGCAGTACTTC. Amino acid sequence: CASRGHPYEQYF.